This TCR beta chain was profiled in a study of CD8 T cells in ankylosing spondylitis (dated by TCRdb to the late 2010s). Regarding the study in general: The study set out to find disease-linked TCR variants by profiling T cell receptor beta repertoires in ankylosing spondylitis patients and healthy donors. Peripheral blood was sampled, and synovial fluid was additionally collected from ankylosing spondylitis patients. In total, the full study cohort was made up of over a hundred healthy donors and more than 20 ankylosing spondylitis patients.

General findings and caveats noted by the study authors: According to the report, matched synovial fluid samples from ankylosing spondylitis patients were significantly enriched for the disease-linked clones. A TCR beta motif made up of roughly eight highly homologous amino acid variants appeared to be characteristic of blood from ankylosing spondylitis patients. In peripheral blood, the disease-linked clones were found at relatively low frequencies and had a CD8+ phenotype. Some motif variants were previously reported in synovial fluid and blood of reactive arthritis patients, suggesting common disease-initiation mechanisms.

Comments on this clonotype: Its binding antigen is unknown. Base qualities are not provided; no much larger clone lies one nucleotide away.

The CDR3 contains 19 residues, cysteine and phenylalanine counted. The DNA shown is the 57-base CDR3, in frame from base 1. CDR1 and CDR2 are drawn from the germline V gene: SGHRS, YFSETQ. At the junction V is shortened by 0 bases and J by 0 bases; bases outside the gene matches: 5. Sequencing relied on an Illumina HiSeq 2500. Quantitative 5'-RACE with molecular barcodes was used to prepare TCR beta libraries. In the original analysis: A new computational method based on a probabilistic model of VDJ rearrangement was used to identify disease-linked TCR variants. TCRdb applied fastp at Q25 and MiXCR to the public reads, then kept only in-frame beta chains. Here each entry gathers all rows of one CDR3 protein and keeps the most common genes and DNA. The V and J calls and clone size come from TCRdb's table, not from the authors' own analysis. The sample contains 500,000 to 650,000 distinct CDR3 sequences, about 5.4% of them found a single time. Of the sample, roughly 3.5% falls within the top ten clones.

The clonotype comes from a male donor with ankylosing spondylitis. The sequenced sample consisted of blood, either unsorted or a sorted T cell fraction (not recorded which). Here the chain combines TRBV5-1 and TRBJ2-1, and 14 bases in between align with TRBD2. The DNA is TGCGCCAGCAGCTTGGGCGGGACTAGCGGGGGCAGCTCCTACAATGAGCAGTTCTTC. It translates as CASSLGGTSGGSSYNEQFF.